Shown below are 30 T cell receptor beta chains from a single sample sequenced in a study of cytomegalovirus exposure and HLA in healthy donors. Researchers ran the PCR with 60 Vbeta and 13 Jbeta primers. The repertoire was sequenced with immunoSEQ multiplex PCR; TCRdb's copy has only in-frame clones and lacks some. The sample includes 83,000 or so clones, about four fifths of them seen just once. Material: PBMCs. These receptors all stem from a woman in her twenties or thirties in good health and CMV-seronegative.

V is TRBV4-3 and J is TRBJ1-1; D is unresolved. Trimming took off 1 base at V and 1 base at J, with 7 bases between the two ends. CDR1 is LGHNA and CDR2 is YSLEER in the germline V gene. This CDR3 is 14 amino acids long. Here the CDR3 DNA reads TGCGCCAGCAGCCAAGTTGCGGGGAACACTGAAGCTTTCTTT. It is translated as CASSQVAGNTEAFF.

J is TRBJ2-5 and V is TRBV14; 10 bases match TRBD1. CDR1 and CDR2 (germline): SGHDN, FVKESK. This CDR3 has 16 residues. Trimming at V came to 4 bases and at J to 5 bases, leaving 10 bases not matched to a gene. For the CDR3, the DNA is TGTGCCAGCAGCCCTGTCGGACAGGGGGTAAGGGAGACCCAGTACTTC. As protein: CASSPVGQGVRETQYF. Full variable domain (missing parts from reference TRBV14 and TRBJ2-5): EAGVTQFPSHSVIEKGQTVTLRCDPISGHDNLYWYRRVMGKEIKFLLHFVKESKQDESGMPNNRFLAERTGGTYSTLKVQPAELEDSGVYFCASSPVGQGVRETQYFGPGTRLLVL.

The V and J genes are TRBV11-3 and TRBJ1-6, with a tentative D call TRBD1 (5 bases). The CDR3 loop spans 18 amino acids. Trimming stripped 4 bases from V and 0 bases from J, with 16 bases between. Germline-derived CDR1 and CDR2 are SGHNT and YENEEA. The DNA of the CDR3 is TGTGCCAGCAGCTACACCCAGGGCGATTACTCCTATAATTCACCCCTCCACTTT. Its translation: CASSYTQGDYSYNSPLHF.

The chain joins TRBV15 to TRBJ2-2; 10 bases align to TRBD1. Germline CDR1 and CDR2: LNHNV and YYDKDF (reference sequence). Trimming removed 7 bases from V and 6 bases from J; junction bases left unmatched: 8. The CDR3 consists of 15 residues. CDR3 amino acids: CATNPGQGISGELFF. The CDR3 DNA reads TGTGCCACCAACCCGGGACAGGGGATCTCCGGGGAGCTGTTTTTT.

V and J are TRBV5-1 and TRBJ2-5; 8 nucleotides align to TRBD1. V lost 0 bases to trimming and J lost 2 bases; unmatched junction nucleotides: 3. Germline V lookup: CDR1 SGHRS, CDR2 YFSETQ. This CDR3 region has 15 residues. Here the CDR3 reads CASSLVTGAQETQYF. In nucleotides, the CDR3 is TGCGCCAGCAGCTTGGTGACAGGGGCTCAAGAGACCCAGTACTTC. Drawing the rest from reference TRBV5-1 and TRBJ2-5, the complete variable domain is KAGVTQTPRYLIKTRGQQVTLSCSPISGHRSVSWYQQTPGQGLQFLFEYFSETQRNKGNFPGRFSGRQFSNSRSEMNVSTLELGDSALYLCASSLVTGAQETQYFGPGTRLLVL.

The rearrangement uses TRBV29-1 and TRBJ1-3; 7 nucleotides align to TRBD1. Germline CDR1 is SQVTM and CDR2 is ANQGSEA. The CDR3 covers 13 residues. V lost 6 bases to trimming and J lost 3 bases; unmatched junction nucleotides: 5. The CDR3 sequence: CSVAGTVGNTIYF. The CDR3 DNA reads TGCAGCGTAGCCGGGACAGTTGGAAACACCATATATTTT.

This clone was detected only a few times. This sequence joins TRBV9 and TRBJ1-2; TRBD1 might be the D (5 bases). Trimming left V 3 bases short and J 3 bases short, with 12 bases between. CDR1 and CDR2 from the germline V gene are SGDLS and YYNGEE. CDR3 size: 14 residues. The CDR3 nucleotides are TGTGCCAGCAGCGGAGGAGGGGATCACTATGGCTACACCTTC. It yields the protein CASSGGGDHYGYTF.

The CDR3 nucleotides read TGTGCCAGCAGCTTAAACGCAGGGGCGGGCGGGGAGCTGTTTTTT. It encodes CASSLNAGAGGELFF. The rearrangement uses TRBV7-3 and TRBJ2-2; a possible D gene is TRBD1 (6 bases). V lost 1 base to trimming and J lost 7 bases, with 13 bases between them. The germline V gene encodes CDR1 SGHTA and CDR2 FQGTGA. The CDR3 sequence is 15 residues long. Full variable domain (remainder filled in from reference TRBV7-3 and TRBJ2-2): GAGVSQTPSNKVTEKGKYVELRCDPISGHTALYWYRQSLGQGPEFLIYFQGTGAADDSGLPNDRFFAVRPEGSVSTLKIQRTERGDSAVYLCASSLNAGAGGELFFGEGSRLTVL.

The chain recombines TRBV27 with TRBJ2-5, with D perhaps TRBD2 (5 bases). The CDR3 length is 14 residues. The germline V gene encodes CDR1 MNHEY and CDR2 SMNVEV (reference sequence). The V end lost 4 bases, the J end lost 5 bases, and 14 bases lay between the germline ends. The CDR3, as DNA: TGTGCCAGCAGTTATACTAGTAATCCCGAGACCCAGTACTTC. Translated, it gives CASSYTSNPETQYF.

CDR3 coding DNA: TGCGCCAGCAGCCAAGTGGGACAGGCGATCAATGAGCAGTTCTTC. Amino acid sequence: CASSQVGQAINEQFF. This chain uses TRBV4-1 with TRBJ2-1, with 8 bases that match TRBD1. Germline V CDR1 and CDR2: MGHRA, YSYEKL. After removal of 1 base from V and 6 bases from J, the junction contained 5 bases not matched to a gene. The CDR3 extends over 15 amino acids.

Comments on this clone: The junction does not match germline at one end; this may be a read error. J is TRBJ1-1 and V is TRBV15; D perhaps matches TRBD1 (5 bases). This CDR3 is 16 amino acids long. Germline V gene sequence: CDR1 LNHNV, CDR2 YYDKDF (reference sequence). In DNA form, the CDR3 reads TGTGCCACCAGCAGAGATGGGCACGGGGGGAACAATGAAGCTTTCTTT. Translating it yields CATSRDGHGGNNEAFF.

This chain connects TRBV21-1 to TRBJ1-2; the table's D call of TRBD1 was not tested on the DNA. TRBV21-1 is an annotated pseudogene. The CDR3 loop spans 14 amino acids. In DNA form, the CDR3 reads TGTGCCAGCAGCAAAGAAAGGGACAGGATTGGCTACACCTTC. Amino acid sequence: CASSKERDRIGYTF.

V is TRBV7-2 and J is TRBJ2-3; 8 nucleotides agree with TRBD2. Per the germline V gene, CDR1 is SGHTA and CDR2 is FQGNSA. The V gene end was trimmed by 6 bases and the J gene end by 1 base; junction bases not matched to a gene: 6. The CDR3 totals 15 residues. The DNA of the CDR3 is TGTGCCAGCAGATCGTTCGGGAGGGGCACAGATACGCAGTATTTT. Residues: CASRSFGRGTDTQYF.

V gene TRBV18 combines with J gene TRBJ2-2; tentatively, D is TRBD1 (6 bases). Per the germline V gene, CDR1 is KGHSH and CDR2 is LQKENI. The V and J ends lost 4 bases and 6 bases respectively, with 24 bases between them. The CDR3 covers 18 residues. This CDR3 reads CASSRTTSGRGNAGELFF. Here the CDR3 DNA reads TGTGCCAGCTCACGAACCACGTCTGGCAGGGGCAATGCCGGGGAGCTGTTTTTT. The whole variable domain, filled in from reference TRBV18 and TRBJ2-2, reads NAGVMQNPRHLVRRRGQEARLRCSPMKGHSHVYWYRQLPEEGLKFMVYLQKENIIDESGMPKERFSAEFPKEGPSILRIQQVVRGDSAAYFCASSRTTSGRGNAGELFFGEGSRLTVL.

The J gene is TRBJ2-7, the V gene TRBV4-1, with 9 bases aligning to TRBD2. CDR1 and CDR2 (germline): MGHRA, YSYEKL. This CDR3 comprises 18 residues. V gave up 0 bases and J gave up 0 bases; unmatched junction bases: 9. CDR3 in amino acids: CASSQDGSGRDLSYEQYF. The DNA for the CDR3 is TGCGCCAGCAGCCAAGATGGTAGCGGGAGAGACCTCTCCTACGAGCAGTACTTC.

The chain employs TRBV7-9 and TRBJ1-5; 7 bases align to TRBD1. Germline-derived CDR1 and CDR2 are SEHNR and FQNEAQ (reference sequence). The CDR3 runs to 14 residues. The V gene end was trimmed by 4 bases and the J gene end by 1 base; junction bases not matched to a gene: 1. DNA for the CDR3: TGTGCCAGCAGCTCAGGGGGGAGCAATCAGCCCCAGCATTTT. This encodes CASSSGGSNQPQHF.

The chain uses TRBV5-1 and TRBJ2-1; the match to TRBD2 covers 9 bases. CDR3 size: 16 residues. Germline V lookup: CDR1 SGHRS, CDR2 YFSETQ. Trimming took 4 bases from V and 3 from J; bases not matched to a gene: 8. The CDR3 region is CASSGDSGSGYNEQFF. CDR3 DNA sequence: TGCGCCAGCAGCGGAGATAGCGGGAGTGGCTACAATGAGCAGTTCTTC.

V gene TRBV19 combines with J gene TRBJ1-1, with 10 bases aligning to TRBD1. Germline CDR1 reads LNHDA; CDR2 reads SQIVND (reference sequence). Germline trimming cut 7 bases from V and 7 bases from J; bases unmatched to any gene: 12. This CDR3 region has 15 residues. CDR3 sequence reads: CASTLLPGQGIEAFF. As DNA, the CDR3 is TGTGCCAGTACCCTACTGCCGGGACAGGGGATTGAAGCTTTCTTT.

The chain links TRBV5-1 to TRBJ1-4, with D tentatively TRBD1 (5 bases). V was cut by 6 bases and J by 5 bases, with 11 bases left in between. This CDR3 comprises 13 residues. The V gene's germline CDR1 is SGHRS and CDR2 YFSETQ. The CDR3 coding sequence is TGCGCCAGCAAGGAGGGGAGCAATGAAAAACTGTTTTTT. It yields the protein CASKEGSNEKLFF.

The chain couples TRBV10-3 to TRBJ1-1; D gene uncertain. Germline V gene lookup returns CDR1 ENHRY and CDR2 SYGVKD. V lost 6 bases, J lost 1 base, and 12 bases lay in between. This CDR3 region has 14 residues. This CDR3 reads CAISVTEKNTEAFF. The CDR3 region has the DNA TGTGCCATCAGCGTTACAGAGAAGAACACTGAAGCTTTCTTT.

The chain uses TRBV4-1 and TRBJ2-3; possible D gene TRBD2, 6 bases. In germline, CDR1 is MGHRA, CDR2 YSYEKL. V shed 4 bases and J shed 2 bases, with 13 bases lying between them. The CDR3 loop spans 15 amino acids. CDR3 sequence reads: CASSLLGGTTDTQYF. The CDR3 DNA sequence: TGCGCCAGCAGCCTCCTGGGCGGGACCACAGATACGCAGTATTTT.

The chain uses TRBV12-5 and TRBJ2-5; no clear D gene. The CDR3 totals 11 residues. Per germline, CDR1 LGHNT and CDR2 FRNRAP. Trimming pared 5 bases from V and 3 bases from J, leaving 4 bases between. CDR3 protein: CASGHEETQYF. The CDR3 coding sequence is TGTGCTAGTGGTCATGAAGAGACCCAGTACTTC.

The chain recombines TRBV16 with TRBJ2-7, with 7 nucleotides matching TRBD1. Germline V CDR1 and CDR2: KGHSY, FQNENV. This CDR3 has 16 residues. V shed 4 bases and J 3 bases; nucleotides not matched to a gene: 12. CDR3 nucleotides: TGTGCCAGCAGCCCCCAAATTGGGACAGTAGGCTACGAGCAGTACTTC. Amino acids: CASSPQIGTVGYEQYF. Full variable domain (rest looked up from reference TRBV16 and TRBJ2-7): GEEVAQTPKHLVRGEGQKAKLYCAPIKGHSYVFWYQQVLKNEFKFLISFQNENVFDETGMPKERFSAKCLPNSPCSLEIQATKLEDSAVYFCASSPQIGTVGYEQYFGPGTRLTVT.

This chain joins TRBV5-1 and TRBJ2-7; 13 positions match TRBD2. With 4 bases clipped from V and 7 bases from J, the junction kept 11 bases outside the gene matches. Germline assignment: CDR1 SGHRS and CDR2 YFSETQ. The CDR3 has 16 amino acids. DNA for the CDR3: TGCGCCAGCAGCCCTTGGACTAGCGGGAGTTCAGGGGAGCAGTACTTC. Its translation: CASSPWTSGSSGEQYF.

V is TRBV5-1 and J is TRBJ2-5, with D tentatively TRBD2 (6 bases). Germline V gene lookup returns CDR1 SGHRS and CDR2 YFSETQ. Trimming took off 2 bases at V and 5 bases at J, with 13 bases between the two ends. The CDR3 runs to 14 residues. The CDR3 DNA reads TGCGCCAGCAGCTTCGGAGGGAGCTATGAGACCCAGTACTTC. Its protein product is CASSFGGSYETQYF.

The rearrangement joins TRBV5-1 to TRBJ2-1, with D perhaps TRBD2 (5 bases). Germline loops: CDR1 SGHRS, CDR2 YFSETQ. Trimming pared 1 base from V and 2 bases from J, leaving 10 bases between. The CDR3 extends over 15 amino acids. The CDR3 spells CASSLLAGAYNEQFF. As DNA, the CDR3 is TGCGCCAGCAGCTTGCTAGCCGGGGCCTACAATGAGCAGTTCTTC.

The table lists this clone with a few counts. The V call is TRBV28, the J call TRBJ1-4; no clear D. Trimming removed 4 bases from V and 7 bases from J, with 13 bases in between. CDR1 is MDHEN and CDR2 is SYDVKM in the germline V gene. The CDR3 is 14 residues long. Here the CDR3 reads CASSSREMGEKLFF. CDR3 sequence (DNA): TGTGCCAGCAGTTCTAGGGAGATGGGTGAAAAACTGTTTTTT.

This clone is a singleton in its sample. The chain combines TRBV28 with TRBJ2-1, with D tentatively TRBD1 (6 bases). The CDR3 runs to 22 residues. The V gene lost 2 bases and the J gene lost 0 bases, with 29 bases spanning the gap. From germline, CDR1 is MDHEN and CDR2 SYDVKM. This CDR3 reads CASSLPAVVGDTLTSSYNEQFF. The DNA of the CDR3 is TGTGCCAGCAGTTTACCGGCGGTCGTAGGGGACACCTTAACCAGCTCCTACAATGAGCAGTTCTTC.

The chain combines TRBV4-3 with TRBJ1-5; a possible D gene is TRBD1 (5 bases). Germline CDR1 and CDR2: LGHNA and YSLEER. V was trimmed by 0 bases and J by 4 bases, leaving 7 bases between them. The CDR3 length is 14 residues. Written as DNA, the CDR3 is TGCGCCAGCAGCCAAGATTCAGGGAATCAGCCCCAGCATTTT. This gives the protein CASSQDSGNQPQHF.

The chain carries TRBV30 and TRBJ1-1; D is perhaps TRBD1 (6 bases). The CDR3 extends over 14 amino acids. Germline CDR1 and CDR2: GTSNPN and SVGIG (reference sequence). The ends were cut back, 7 bases at V and 0 bases at J, with 15 bases in the middle. The CDR3 DNA reads as TGTGCCTCTAAGGGGGTCAGGGTGAACACTGAAGCTTTCTTT. As protein: CASKGVRVNTEAFF.